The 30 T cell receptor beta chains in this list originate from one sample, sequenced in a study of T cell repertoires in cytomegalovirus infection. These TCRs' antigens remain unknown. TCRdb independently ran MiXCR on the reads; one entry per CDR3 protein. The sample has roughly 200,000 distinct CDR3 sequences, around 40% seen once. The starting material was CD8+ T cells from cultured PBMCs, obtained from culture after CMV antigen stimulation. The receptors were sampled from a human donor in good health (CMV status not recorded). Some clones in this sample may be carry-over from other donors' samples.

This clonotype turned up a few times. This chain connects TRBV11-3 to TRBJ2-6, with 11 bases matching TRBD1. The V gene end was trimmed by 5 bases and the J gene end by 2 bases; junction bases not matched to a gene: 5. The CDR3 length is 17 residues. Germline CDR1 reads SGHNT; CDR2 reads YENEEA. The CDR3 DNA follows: TGTGCCAGCAGCAACCGGGACAGGGGGACTGGGGCCAACGTCCTGACTTTC. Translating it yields CASSNRDRGTGANVLTF.

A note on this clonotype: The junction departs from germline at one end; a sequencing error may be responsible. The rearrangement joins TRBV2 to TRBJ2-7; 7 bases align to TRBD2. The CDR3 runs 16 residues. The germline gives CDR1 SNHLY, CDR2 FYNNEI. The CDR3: CASQGTSAPYLYEPYF. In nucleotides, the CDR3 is TGTGCCAGCCAAGGAACTAGCGCTCCATACCTGTACGAGCCGTACTTC. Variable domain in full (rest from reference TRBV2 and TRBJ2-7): EPEVTQTPSHQVTQMGQEVILRCVPISNHLYFYWYRQILGQKVEFLVSFYNNEISEKSEIFDDQFSVERPDGSNFTLKIRSTKLEDSAMYFCASQGTSAPYLYEPYFGPGTRLTVT.

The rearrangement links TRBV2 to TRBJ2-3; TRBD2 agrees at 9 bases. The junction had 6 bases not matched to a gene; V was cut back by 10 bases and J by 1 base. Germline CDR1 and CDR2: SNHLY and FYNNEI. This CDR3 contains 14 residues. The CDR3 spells CATSSGMGTDTQYF. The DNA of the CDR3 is TGTGCCACCTCTAGCGGGATGGGCACAGATACGCAGTATTTT.

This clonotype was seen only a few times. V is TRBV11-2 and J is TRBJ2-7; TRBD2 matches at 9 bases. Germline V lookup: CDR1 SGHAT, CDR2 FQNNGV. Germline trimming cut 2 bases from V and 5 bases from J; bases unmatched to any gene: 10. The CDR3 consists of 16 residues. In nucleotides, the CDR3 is TGTGCCAGCAGCTTACGTCTAGCGGGGATACCCGACGAGCAGTACTTC. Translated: CASSLRLAGIPDEQYF.

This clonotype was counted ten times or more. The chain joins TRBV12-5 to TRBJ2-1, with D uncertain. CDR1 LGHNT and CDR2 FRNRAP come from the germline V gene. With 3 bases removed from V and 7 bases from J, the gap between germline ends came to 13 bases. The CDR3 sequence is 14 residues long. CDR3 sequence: CASGFGGSGNEQFF. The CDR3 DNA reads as TGTGCTAGTGGTTTCGGCGGATCTGGGAATGAGCAGTTCTTC.

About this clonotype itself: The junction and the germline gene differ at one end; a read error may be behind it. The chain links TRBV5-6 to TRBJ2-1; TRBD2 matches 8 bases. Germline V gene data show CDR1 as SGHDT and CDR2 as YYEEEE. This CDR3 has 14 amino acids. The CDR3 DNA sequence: TGTGCCAGCGGCTTAAGCGGGAGCTACAATGAGCAGTTCTTC. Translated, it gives CASGLSGSYNEQFF.

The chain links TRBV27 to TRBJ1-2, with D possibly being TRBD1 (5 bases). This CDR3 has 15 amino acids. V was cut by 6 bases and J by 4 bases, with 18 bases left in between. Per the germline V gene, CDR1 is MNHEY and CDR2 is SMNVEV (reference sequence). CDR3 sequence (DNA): TGTGCCAGCAGGGCTACGGGGGGTTGGGGCTATGGCTACACCTTC. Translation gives CASRATGGWGYGYTF.

The CDR3 spells CASSDRGFFNTEAFF. In nucleotides, the CDR3 is TGCGCCAGCTCGGACAGGGGGTTCTTTAACACTGAAGCTTTCTTT. The rearrangement links TRBV5-1 to TRBJ1-1, with 10 nucleotides matching TRBD1. Germline V gene lookup returns CDR1 SGHRS and CDR2 YFSETQ. The V gene end was trimmed by 7 bases and the J gene end by 2 bases; junction bases not matched to a gene: 8. The CDR3 has 15 amino acids.

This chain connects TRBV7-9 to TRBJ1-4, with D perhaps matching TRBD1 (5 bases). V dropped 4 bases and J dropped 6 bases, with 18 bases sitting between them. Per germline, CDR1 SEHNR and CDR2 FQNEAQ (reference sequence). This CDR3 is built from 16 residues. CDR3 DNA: TGTGCCAGCAGCTCGCATCCCGGGACTGGGGATGAAAAACTGTTTTTT. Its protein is CASSSHPGTGDEKLFF.

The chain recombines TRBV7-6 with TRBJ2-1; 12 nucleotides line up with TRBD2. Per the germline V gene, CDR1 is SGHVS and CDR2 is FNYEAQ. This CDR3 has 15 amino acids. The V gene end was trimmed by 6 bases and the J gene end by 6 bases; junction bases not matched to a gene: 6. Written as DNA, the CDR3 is TGTGCCAGCAGAGAGACTAGCGGGAGTCGCAATGAGCAGTTCTTC. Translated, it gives CASRETSGSRNEQFF.

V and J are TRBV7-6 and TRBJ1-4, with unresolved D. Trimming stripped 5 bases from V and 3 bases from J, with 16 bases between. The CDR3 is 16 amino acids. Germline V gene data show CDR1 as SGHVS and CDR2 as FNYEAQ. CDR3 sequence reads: CASSPPPQAANEKLFF. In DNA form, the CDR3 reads TGTGCCAGCAGCCCTCCTCCGCAAGCAGCTAATGAAAAACTGTTTTTT.

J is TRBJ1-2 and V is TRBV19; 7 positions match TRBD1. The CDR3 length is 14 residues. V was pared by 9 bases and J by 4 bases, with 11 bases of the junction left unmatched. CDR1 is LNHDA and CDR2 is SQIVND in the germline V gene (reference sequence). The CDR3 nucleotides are TGTGCCAGCTGCGTGGGACAGAGAGTCTATGGCTACACCTTC. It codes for CASCVGQRVYGYTF. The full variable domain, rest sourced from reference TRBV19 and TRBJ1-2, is DGGITQSPKYLFRKEGQNVTLSCEQNLNHDAMYWYRQDPGQGLRLIYYSQIVNDFQKGDIAEGYSVSREKKESFPLTVTSAQKNPTAFYLCASCVGQRVYGYTFGSGTRLTVV.

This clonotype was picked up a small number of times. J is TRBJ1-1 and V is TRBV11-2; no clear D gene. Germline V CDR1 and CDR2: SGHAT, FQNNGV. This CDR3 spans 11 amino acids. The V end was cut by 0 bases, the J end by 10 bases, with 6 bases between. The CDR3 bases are TGTGCCAGCAGCTTAGAGATTGGAGCTTTCTTT. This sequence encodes CASSLEIGAFF.

This chain's CDR3 is CSGGSGDTQYF. The CDR3, as DNA: TGCAGTGGGGGGTCGGGTGATACGCAGTATTTT. This chain joins TRBV20-1 and TRBJ2-3, with D possibly being TRBD1 or TRBD2 (5 bases each). The germline gives CDR1 DFQATT, CDR2 SNEGSKA (reference sequence). CDR3 length: 11 residues. The ends were cut back, 7 bases at V and 6 bases at J, with 11 bases in the middle.

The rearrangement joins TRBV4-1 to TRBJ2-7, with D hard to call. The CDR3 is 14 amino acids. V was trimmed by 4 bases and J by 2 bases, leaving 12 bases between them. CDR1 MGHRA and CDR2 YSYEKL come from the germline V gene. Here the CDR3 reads CASSRVGDPYEQYF. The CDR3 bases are TGCGCCAGCAGCCGGGTAGGAGACCCCTACGAGCAGTACTTC.

The CDR3 bases are TGTGCCAGCAGCCGAATGATGGGCCAAGGAAACACCATATATTTT. As protein: CASSRMMGQGNTIYF. The V and J genes are TRBV7-6 and TRBJ1-3; D not certain. The CDR3 is 15 amino acids. CDR1 is SGHVS and CDR2 is FNYEAQ in the germline V gene. V dropped 5 bases and J dropped 4 bases, with 15 bases sitting between them.

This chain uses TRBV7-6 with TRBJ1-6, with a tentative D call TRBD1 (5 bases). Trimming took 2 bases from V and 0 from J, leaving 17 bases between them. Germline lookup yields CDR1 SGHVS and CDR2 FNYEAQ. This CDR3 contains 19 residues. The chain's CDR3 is CASSLRGRAPSSYNSPLHF. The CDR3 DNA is TGTGCCAGCAGCTTAAGAGGCAGGGCTCCGAGCTCCTATAATTCACCCCTCCACTTT.

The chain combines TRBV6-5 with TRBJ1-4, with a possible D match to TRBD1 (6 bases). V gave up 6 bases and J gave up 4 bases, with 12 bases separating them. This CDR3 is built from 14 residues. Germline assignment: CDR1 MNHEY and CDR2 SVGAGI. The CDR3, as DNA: TGTGCCAGCAGCCCCGGGACACTTAATGAAAAACTGTTTTTT. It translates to CASSPGTLNEKLFF.

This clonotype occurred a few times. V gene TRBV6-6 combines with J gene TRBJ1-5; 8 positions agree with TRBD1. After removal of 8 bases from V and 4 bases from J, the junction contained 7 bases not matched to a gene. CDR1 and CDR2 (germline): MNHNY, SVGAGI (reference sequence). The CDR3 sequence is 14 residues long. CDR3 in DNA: TGTGCCAGCCTAAAGACAGGGGTTAATCAGCCCCAGCATTTT. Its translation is CASLKTGVNQPQHF.

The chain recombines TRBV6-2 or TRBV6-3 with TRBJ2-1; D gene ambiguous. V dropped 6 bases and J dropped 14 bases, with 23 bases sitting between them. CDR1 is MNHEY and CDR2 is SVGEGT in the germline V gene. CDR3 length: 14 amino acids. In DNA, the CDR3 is TGTGCCAGCAGCAAATATAAGATTCAGGATCTGGAGTTCTTC. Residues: CASSKYKIQDLEFF.

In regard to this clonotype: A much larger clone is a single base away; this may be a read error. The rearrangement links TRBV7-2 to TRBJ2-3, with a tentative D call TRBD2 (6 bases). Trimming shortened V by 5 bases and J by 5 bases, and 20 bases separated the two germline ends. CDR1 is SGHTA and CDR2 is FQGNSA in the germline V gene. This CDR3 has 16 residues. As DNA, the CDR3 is TGTGCCAGCAGCCTCCCCCGGGAGTGGGTGAGAGATACGCAGTATTTT. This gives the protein CASSLPREWVRDTQYF.

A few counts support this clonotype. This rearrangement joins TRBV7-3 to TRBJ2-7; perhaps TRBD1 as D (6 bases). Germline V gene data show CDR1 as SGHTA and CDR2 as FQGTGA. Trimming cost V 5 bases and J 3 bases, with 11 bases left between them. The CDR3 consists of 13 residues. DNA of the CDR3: TGTGCCAGCAGCCCAGGGGCGGGCTACGAGCAGTACTTC. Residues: CASSPGAGYEQYF.

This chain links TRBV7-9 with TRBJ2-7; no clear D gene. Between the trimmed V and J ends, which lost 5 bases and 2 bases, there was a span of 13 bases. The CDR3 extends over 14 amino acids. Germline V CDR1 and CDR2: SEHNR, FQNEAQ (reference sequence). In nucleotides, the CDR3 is TGTGCCAGCAGCACTCGACCATTTCCCTACGAGCAGTACTTC. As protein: CASSTRPFPYEQYF.

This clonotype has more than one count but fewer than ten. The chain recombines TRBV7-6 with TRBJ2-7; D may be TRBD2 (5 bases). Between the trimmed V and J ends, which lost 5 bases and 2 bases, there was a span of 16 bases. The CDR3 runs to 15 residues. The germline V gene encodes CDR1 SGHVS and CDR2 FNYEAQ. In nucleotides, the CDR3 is TGTGCCAGCAGCCCCTCCCGGGGAAGGACCTACGAGCAGTACTTC. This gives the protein CASSPSRGRTYEQYF.

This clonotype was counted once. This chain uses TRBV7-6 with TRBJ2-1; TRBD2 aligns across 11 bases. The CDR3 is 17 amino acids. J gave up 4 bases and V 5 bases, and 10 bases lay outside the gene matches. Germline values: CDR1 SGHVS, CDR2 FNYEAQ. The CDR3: CASSPVLAGGGYNEQFF. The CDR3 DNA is TGTGCCAGCAGCCCCGTTTTAGCGGGAGGGGGGTACAATGAGCAGTTCTTC.

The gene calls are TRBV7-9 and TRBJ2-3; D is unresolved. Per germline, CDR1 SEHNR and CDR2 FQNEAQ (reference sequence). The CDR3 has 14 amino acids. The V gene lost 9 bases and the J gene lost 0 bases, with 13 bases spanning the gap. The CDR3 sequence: CASPGPSSTDTQYF. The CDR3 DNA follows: TGTGCCAGTCCGGGTCCATCTAGCACAGATACGCAGTATTTT.

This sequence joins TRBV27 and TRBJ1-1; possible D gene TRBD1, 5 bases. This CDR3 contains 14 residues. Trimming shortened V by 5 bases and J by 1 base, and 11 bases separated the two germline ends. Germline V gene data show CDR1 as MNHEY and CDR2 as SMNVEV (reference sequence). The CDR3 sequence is CASSKPGENTEAFF. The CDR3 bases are TGTGCCAGCAGTAAGCCGGGGGAGAACACTGAAGCTTTCTTT.

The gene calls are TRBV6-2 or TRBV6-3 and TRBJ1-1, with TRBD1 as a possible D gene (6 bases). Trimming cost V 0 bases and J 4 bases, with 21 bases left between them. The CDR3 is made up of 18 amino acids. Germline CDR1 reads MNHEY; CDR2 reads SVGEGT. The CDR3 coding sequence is TGTGCCAGCAGTTACTCGCACGGAATGGACAGAGTGACCACTGAAGCTTTCTTT. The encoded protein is CASSYSHGMDRVTTEAFF.

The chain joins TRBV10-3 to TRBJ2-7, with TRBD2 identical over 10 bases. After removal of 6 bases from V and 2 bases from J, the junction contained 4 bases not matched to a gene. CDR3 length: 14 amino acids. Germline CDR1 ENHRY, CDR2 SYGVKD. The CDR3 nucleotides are TGTGCCATCAGCTGGACTAGCGGAACCTACGAGCAGTACTTC. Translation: CAISWTSGTYEQYF.

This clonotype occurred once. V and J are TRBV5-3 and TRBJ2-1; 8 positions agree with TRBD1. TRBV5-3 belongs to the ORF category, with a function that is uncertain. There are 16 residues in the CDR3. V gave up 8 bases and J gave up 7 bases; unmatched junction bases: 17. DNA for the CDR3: TGTGCCAGCAGCCCGATCGGACAGGGAAGTAGGAATGAGCAGTTCTTC. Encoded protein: CASSPIGQGSRNEQFF.